The source of this T cell receptor beta chain is a study of vaccination and CD4 T cells after COVID-19. Germline CDR1 is SGHNT and CDR2 is YYREEE (reference sequence). The germline V and J ends were trimmed by 0 bases and 0 bases, with 15 bases remaining between them. The length of the CDR3 is 17 residues. Notes on this clonotype: Antigen: not known.

The Oncomine TCR Beta short-read assay was applied to DNA of cultured CD4+ T cells. One entry per CDR3 protein results from TCRdb running MiXCR on the PCR reads. The sample includes around 15,000 distinct CDR3 sequences, around 50% of them seen just once. Treatment of the sample: approximately nine-day PBMC culture with coronavirus spike peptide pools or control peptides (ViraFEST assay). Study-wide points: Median roughly 86% of reactive clones detected in convalescent patients emerged only post-vaccination.

The chain joins TRBV5-4 to TRBJ1-2; D possibly corresponds to TRBD1 (5 bases). Sequenced material: CD4+ T cells from blood, cultured in vitro. The receptor was isolated from a human donor who had recovered from COVID-19. CDR3: CASSLGGTGRPNYGYTF. The CDR3 nucleotides read TGTGCCAGCAGCTTGGGGGGCACCGGACGGCCTAACTATGGCTACACCTTC.